Each of the 27 T cell receptor beta chains below was sequenced from the same sample in a study of metastatic and nonmetastatic thyroid tumors. Each patient came to thyroid surgery without any prior treatment (of any kind). TCRdb re-called clones via MiXCR from the PCR reads. The table has under 40,000 clones, about 15% seen once. Specimen: blood. These receptors were taken from a female donor with papillary thyroid cancer or a benign thyroid nodule (not recorded which). Some clones in this sample may be carry-over from other donors' samples.

The chain has TRBV27 and TRBJ2-7; D unresolved. Germline-derived CDR1 and CDR2 are MNHEY and SMNVEV (reference sequence). The CDR3 sequence is 14 residues long. V lost 2 bases to trimming and J lost 5 bases, with 13 bases between them. CDR3 DNA sequence: TGTGCCAGCAGTTTACGAACATGGGGTGACGAGCAGTACTTC. The encoded protein is CASSLRTWGDEQYF.

V is TRBV6-1 and J is TRBJ1-2; a possible D gene is TRBD1 (6 bases). The germline V and J ends were trimmed by 2 bases and 4 bases, with 14 bases remaining between them. The CDR3 is made up of 15 amino acids. CDR1 is MNHNS and CDR2 is SASEGT in the germline V gene. The CDR3 loop reads CASSELKGEGYGYTF. CDR3 DNA sequence: TGTGCCAGCAGTGAACTTAAGGGGGAGGGCTATGGCTACACCTTC.

Many counts were recorded for this clone. The chain uses TRBV5-5 and TRBJ2-1; D is perhaps TRBD2 (6 bases). The germline CDR1 and CDR2 sequences are SGHKS and YYEKEE (reference sequence). V lost 0 bases to trimming and J lost 9 bases, with 16 bases between them. The CDR3 contains 15 residues. CDR3: CASSLVGGTMGEQFF. As DNA, the CDR3 is TGTGCCAGCAGCTTGGTTGGCGGGACGATGGGTGAGCAGTTCTTC.

V gene TRBV7-3 combines with J gene TRBJ2-3; no definite D call. This CDR3 is built from 13 residues. The germline V gene has CDR1 SGHTA and CDR2 FQGTGA. Trimming took off 3 bases at V and 0 bases at J, with 4 bases between the two ends. The DNA for the CDR3 is TGTGCCAGCAGCTTCATTAGCACAGATACGCAGTATTTT. Protein sequence: CASSFISTDTQYF.

This clone is medium-sized by share. The V call is TRBV6-1, the J call TRBJ2-7, with 15 bases matching TRBD2. Germline CDR1 and CDR2: MNHNS and SASEGT. The V gene end was trimmed by 9 bases and the J gene end by 3 bases; junction bases not matched to a gene: 9. This CDR3 contains 16 residues. This CDR3 is CASTGTSGRNGYEQYF. The CDR3 coding sequence is TGTGCCAGTACCGGGACTAGCGGGAGGAATGGCTACGAGCAGTACTTC.

This clone appeared many times. This sequence joins TRBV5-1 and TRBJ2-5, with 9 bases fitting TRBD2. Germline loops: CDR1 SGHRS, CDR2 YFSETQ. Trimming at V came to 1 base and at J to 1 base, leaving 2 bases not matched to a gene. The CDR3 covers 15 residues. As DNA, the CDR3 is TGCGCCAGCAGCTTGCTAGCGGGAATCCAAGAGACCCAGTACTTC. Its translation: CASSLLAGIQETQYF.

This clone appeared many times. The rearrangement joins TRBV5-8 to TRBJ2-2, with a weak D call TRBD2 (5 bases). Germline V lookup: CDR1 SGHTS, CDR2 YDEGEE. CDR3 length: 16 residues. V lost 0 bases to trimming and J lost 3 bases, with 12 bases between them. The CDR3 nucleotides are TGTGCCAGCAGCTTGGTCAGGACTGTGGACACCGGGGAGCTGTTTTTT. The encoded protein is CASSLVRTVDTGELFF.

With regard to this clone: An end of the junction differs from the germline gene, which may be a read error. The CDR3 sequence: CASRGELYNSPLKF. DNA for the CDR3: TGTGCCAGCAGGGGGGAGCTCTATAATTCACCCCTCAAATTT. The chain joins TRBV28 to TRBJ1-6, with D tentatively TRBD1 (5 bases). Germline V lookup: CDR1 MDHEN, CDR2 SYDVKM. This CDR3 contains 14 residues. The full variable domain, completed using reference TRBV28 and TRBJ1-6, is DVKVTQSSRYLVKRTGEKVFLECVQDMDHENMFWYRQDPGLGLRLIYFSYDVKMKEKGDIPEGYSVSREKKERFSLILESASTNQTSMYLCASRGELYNSPLKFGNGTRLTVT.

This clone was detected many times. Other DNA sequences within the sample encode an identical CDR3. The chain employs TRBV10-1 and TRBJ1-2; 11 bases are shared with TRBD1. The CDR3 is made up of 13 amino acids. CDR1 and CDR2 (germline): WNHNN, SYGVQD (reference sequence). V dropped 6 bases and J dropped 5; count of bases not matched to a gene: 2. CDR3 loop: CASSRDRGYGYTF. The CDR3 nucleotides read TGCGCCAGCAGCCGGGACAGGGGGTATGGCTACACCTTC.

J is TRBJ2-1 and V is TRBV5-4; 9 bases match TRBD1. The CDR3 is 15 residues long. V shed 0 bases and J 7 bases; nucleotides not matched to a gene: 5. The germline V gene has CDR1 SGHNT and CDR2 YYREEE (reference sequence). The CDR3 loop reads CASSLGGTGLNEQFF. The CDR3 DNA sequence: TGTGCCAGCAGCTTGGGTGGGACAGGGCTTAATGAGCAGTTCTTC.

This clone was counted ten times or more. J is TRBJ2-1 and V is TRBV12-3 or TRBV12-4; TRBD2 is a possible D gene (6 bases). Trimming took off 3 bases at V and 5 bases at J, with 14 bases between the two ends. CDR3 length: 15 amino acids. The CDR3 sequence is CASSFSGSSDNEQFF. The CDR3 nucleotides are TGTGCCAGCAGTTTCTCCGGGAGTAGTGACAATGAGCAGTTCTTC.

This clone was picked up many times. The sample carries other DNA sequences with the same CDR3. The rearrangement uses TRBV4-2 and TRBJ2-3; 16 bases are shared with TRBD2. The CDR3 consists of 16 residues. Germline assignment: CDR1 LGHNA and CDR2 YNFKEQ. V dropped 5 bases and J dropped 4; count of bases not matched to a gene: 3. The CDR3 loop reads CASSGGLAGGSDTQYF. The CDR3 DNA sequence: TGTGCCAGCAGCGGGGGACTAGCGGGAGGGTCAGATACGCAGTATTTT.

This clone appeared many times. V and J are TRBV3-1 and TRBJ2-7; D not certain. This CDR3 spans 11 amino acids. V was trimmed by 4 bases and J by 3 bases, leaving 4 bases between them. Germline V gene lookup returns CDR1 LGHDT and CDR2 YNNKEL (reference sequence). The CDR3 spells CASSRSYEQYF. The DNA for the CDR3 is TGTGCCAGCAGCCGAAGCTACGAGCAGTACTTC.

Ten or more counts support this clone. This may arise from a read error, as a much more abundant clone is one base away. Other DNA sequences within the sample encode an identical CDR3. This rearrangement joins TRBV7-9 to TRBJ1-3, with 7 nucleotides matching TRBD1. This CDR3 spans 12 amino acids. Per the germline V gene, CDR1 is SEHNR and CDR2 is FQNEAQ (reference sequence). Germline trimming cut 2 bases from V and 8 bases from J; bases unmatched to any gene: 0. This CDR3 is CASSLQGDTIYF. CDR3 nucleotides: TGTGCCAGCAGCTTACAGGGGGACACCATATATTTT.

This clone was counted many times. The chain combines TRBV20-1 with TRBJ2-3; TRBD2 matches at 12 bases. Germline V gene lookup returns CDR1 DFQATT and CDR2 SNEGSKA (reference sequence). This CDR3 has 16 amino acids. The trim removed 7 bases at V and 0 bases at J, leaving 8 bases unmatched. The CDR3 loop is CSVQTSGSPSTDTQYF. The CDR3 nucleotides read TGCAGTGTTCAGACTAGCGGGAGTCCTAGCACAGATACGCAGTATTTT.

This clone was recorded many times. The chain carries TRBV30 and TRBJ2-1; 8 bases align to TRBD2. The CDR3 runs to 16 residues. J was trimmed by 0 bases and V by 0 bases; bases with no gene match: 4. CDR1 GTSNPN and CDR2 SVGIG come from the germline V gene (reference sequence). Written as DNA, the CDR3 is TGTGCCTGGAGTGTAGCGGGGGCGAACTCCTACAATGAGCAGTTCTTC. This sequence encodes CAWSVAGANSYNEQFF.

As for this clone: Germline and junction disagree at one end, which may indicate a read error. The chain recombines TRBV20-1 with TRBJ2-1, with D tentatively TRBD2 (6 bases). Germline V lookup: CDR1 DFQATT, CDR2 SNEGSKA (reference sequence). This CDR3 has 14 amino acids. CDR3: CSAILRGCPNEQSF. The DNA for the CDR3 is TGCAGTGCTATTTTGCGGGGATGCCCCAATGAGCAGTCCTTC.

This clone was seen a handful of times. J is TRBJ2-7 and V is TRBV28, with D hard to call. The CDR3 covers 12 residues. Germline-derived CDR1 and CDR2 are MDHEN and SYDVKM. Trimming stripped 4 bases from V and 5 bases from J, with 9 bases between. The CDR3 loop is CASSSIGNEQYF. The CDR3 coding sequence is TGTGCCAGCAGTTCCATAGGGAACGAGCAGTACTTC.

This clone was recorded once. This rearrangement joins TRBV11-2 to TRBJ2-7; TRBD2 matches 8 bases. V was clipped by 5 bases and J by 1 base; unmatched bases: 10. The CDR3 spans 16 residues. The germline V gene encodes CDR1 SGHAT and CDR2 FQNNGV. CDR3 DNA sequence: TGTGCCAGCAGCCAGCTCGGGGGGGCCCTATCCTACGAGCAGTACTTC. Translated: CASSQLGGALSYEQYF.

This clone was seen ten or more times. The V and J genes are TRBV7-3 and TRBJ1-1; 7 bases are shared with TRBD1. The CDR3 has 14 residues. With V trimmed by 5 bases and J by 4 bases, 7 bases remained unmatched. The V gene's germline CDR1 is SGHTA and CDR2 FQGTGA. The CDR3 sequence: CASSLTGSGTEAFF. The CDR3 DNA follows: TGTGCCAGCAGCCTGACAGGGTCGGGCACTGAAGCTTTCTTT.

V usage is TRBV29-1 and J usage is TRBJ1-2; tentatively, D is TRBD1 (6 bases). CDR3 size: 13 residues. The germline V and J ends were trimmed by 3 bases and 2 bases, with 10 bases remaining between them. Germline V gene lookup returns CDR1 SQVTM and CDR2 ANQGSEA. DNA for the CDR3: TGCAGCGTTGACATGGGGGGCAACTATGGCTACACCTTC. As protein: CSVDMGGNYGYTF. The full variable domain, with the rest looked up from reference TRBV29-1 and TRBJ1-2, is SAVISQKPSRDICQRGTSLTIQCQVDSQVTMMFWYRQQPGQSLTLIATANQGSEATYESGFVIDKFPISRPNLTFSTLTVSNMSPEDSSIYLCSVDMGGNYGYTFGSGTRLTVV.

This clone was seen repeatedly, ten times or more. J is TRBJ1-2 and V is TRBV3-1; D is uncertain. The CDR3 has 12 amino acids. Germline loops: CDR1 LGHDT, CDR2 YNNKEL (reference sequence). Trimming pared 1 base from V and 8 bases from J, leaving 8 bases between. The CDR3 DNA follows: TGTGCCAGCAGCCAAGGGACTAGGGGCTACACCTTC. Its protein product is CASSQGTRGYTF.

This clone was counted many times. The CDR3 nucleotides are TGTGCCAGCAGTCTCCGGACGTCTAACTATGGCTACACCTTC. As protein: CASSLRTSNYGYTF. The V and J genes are TRBV28 and TRBJ1-2; D is undetermined. Trimming removed 5 bases from V and 0 bases from J, with 10 bases in between. Germline CDR1 and CDR2: MDHEN and SYDVKM. The CDR3 covers 14 residues.

Judged by abundance, this clone is medium-sized. The rearrangement uses TRBV6-2 or TRBV6-3 and TRBJ1-6; D uncertain. The CDR3 totals 15 residues. Germline assignment: CDR1 MNHEY and CDR2 SVGEGT. Trimming pared 1 base from V and 11 bases from J, leaving 15 bases between. CDR3 nucleotides: TGTGCCAGCAGTTACTTTTCGGCCTCTCAGGCACCCCTCCACTTT. This gives the protein CASSYFSASQAPLHF.

The CDR3 nucleotides are TGTGCCAGCAGCTTAGATTTTCGGCTAGCGGGAGCGTATTTCTACAATGAGCAGTTCTTC. Amino acid sequence: CASSLDFRLAGAYFYNEQFF. The rearrangement joins TRBV11-2 to TRBJ2-1; 10 bases agree with TRBD2. Looked up from germline, CDR1 is SGHAT and CDR2 is FQNNGV. The length of the CDR3 is 20 residues. V lost 0 bases, J lost 3 bases, and 14 bases stayed unmatched.

This clone was picked up a small number of times. The chain is built from TRBV11-2 and TRBJ2-1, with 9 bases fitting TRBD2. There are 14 residues in the CDR3. Germline V gene data show CDR1 as SGHAT and CDR2 as FQNNGV. The V and J ends lost 1 base and 13 bases, in that order; junction bases with no gene match: 8. CDR3 loop: CASSLVWAGGQQFF. In DNA form, the CDR3 reads TGTGCCAGCAGCTTAGTGTGGGCGGGAGGGCAACAGTTCTTC.

This chain joins TRBV7-2 and TRBJ1-2, with 7 bases fitting TRBD1. This CDR3 spans 15 amino acids. V shed 4 bases and J 6 bases; nucleotides not matched to a gene: 11. Germline V lookup: CDR1 SGHTA, CDR2 FQGNSA. This CDR3 reads CASSYYRRDRDGYTF. Written as DNA, the CDR3 is TGTGCCAGCAGCTATTACCGCCGGGACAGAGATGGCTACACCTTC. Full variable domain (rest looked up from reference TRBV7-2 and TRBJ1-2): GAGVSQSPSNKVTEKGKDVELRCDPISGHTALYWYRQSLGQGLEFLIYFQGNSAPDKSGLPSDRFSAERTGGSVSTLTIQRTQQEDSAVYLCASSYYRRDRDGYTFGSGTRLTVV.